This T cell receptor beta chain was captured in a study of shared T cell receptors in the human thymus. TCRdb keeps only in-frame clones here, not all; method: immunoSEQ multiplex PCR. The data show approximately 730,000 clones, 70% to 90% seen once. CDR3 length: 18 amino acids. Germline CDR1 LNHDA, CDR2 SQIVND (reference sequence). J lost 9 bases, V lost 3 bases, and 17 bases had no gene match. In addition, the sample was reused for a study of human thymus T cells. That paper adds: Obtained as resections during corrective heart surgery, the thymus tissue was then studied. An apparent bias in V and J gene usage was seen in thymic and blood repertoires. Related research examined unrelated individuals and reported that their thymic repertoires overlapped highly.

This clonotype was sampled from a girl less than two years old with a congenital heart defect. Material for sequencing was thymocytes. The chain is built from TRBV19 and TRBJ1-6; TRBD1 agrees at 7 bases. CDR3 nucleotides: TGTGCCAGTAGTATCTCCAAAGACGAACAGGGGTGGGTTTCACCCCTCCACTTT. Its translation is CASSISKDEQGWVSPLHF. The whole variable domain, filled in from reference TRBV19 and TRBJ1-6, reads DGGITQSPKYLFRKEGQNVTLSCEQNLNHDAMYWYRQDPGQGLRLIYYSQIVNDFQKGDIAEGYSVSREKKESFPLTVTSAQKNPTAFYLCASSISKDEQGWVSPLHFGNGTRLTVT.